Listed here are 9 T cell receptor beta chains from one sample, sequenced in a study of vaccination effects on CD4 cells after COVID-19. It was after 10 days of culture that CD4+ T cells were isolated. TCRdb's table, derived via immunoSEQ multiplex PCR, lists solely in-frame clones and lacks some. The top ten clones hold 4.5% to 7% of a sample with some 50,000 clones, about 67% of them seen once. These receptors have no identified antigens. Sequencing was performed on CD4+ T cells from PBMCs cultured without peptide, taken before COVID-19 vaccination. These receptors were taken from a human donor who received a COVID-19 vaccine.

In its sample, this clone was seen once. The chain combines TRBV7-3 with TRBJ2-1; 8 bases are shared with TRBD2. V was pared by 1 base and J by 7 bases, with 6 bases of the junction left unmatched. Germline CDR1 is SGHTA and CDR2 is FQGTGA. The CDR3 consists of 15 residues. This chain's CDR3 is CASSLRPGGRNEQFF. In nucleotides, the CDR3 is TGTGCCAGCAGCTTAAGGCCGGGGGGGCGGAATGAGCAGTTCTTC. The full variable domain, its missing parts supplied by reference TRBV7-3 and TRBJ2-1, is GAGVSQTPSNKVTEKGKYVELRCDPISGHTALYWYRQSLGQGPEFLIYFQGTGAADDSGLPNDRFFAVRPEGSVSTLKIQRTERGDSAVYLCASSLRPGGRNEQFFGPGTRLTVL.

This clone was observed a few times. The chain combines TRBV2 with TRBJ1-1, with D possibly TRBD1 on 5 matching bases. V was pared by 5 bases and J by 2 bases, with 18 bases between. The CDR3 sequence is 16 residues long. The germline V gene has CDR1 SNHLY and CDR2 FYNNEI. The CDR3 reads CASSRRPNQGNTEAFF. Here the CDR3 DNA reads TGTGCCAGCAGTCGACGCCCGAACCAGGGCAACACTGAAGCTTTCTTT.

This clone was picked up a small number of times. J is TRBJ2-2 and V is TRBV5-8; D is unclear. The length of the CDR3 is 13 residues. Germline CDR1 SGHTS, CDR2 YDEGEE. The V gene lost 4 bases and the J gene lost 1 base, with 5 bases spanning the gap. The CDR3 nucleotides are TGTGCCAGCAGCCTCAGGAACACCGGGGAGCTGTTTTTT. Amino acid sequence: CASSLRNTGELFF.

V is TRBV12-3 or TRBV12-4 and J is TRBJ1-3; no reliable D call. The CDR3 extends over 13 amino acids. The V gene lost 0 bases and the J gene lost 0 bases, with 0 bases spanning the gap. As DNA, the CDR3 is TGTGCCAGCAGTTTAGCCTCTGGAAACACCATATATTTT. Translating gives CASSLASGNTIYF.

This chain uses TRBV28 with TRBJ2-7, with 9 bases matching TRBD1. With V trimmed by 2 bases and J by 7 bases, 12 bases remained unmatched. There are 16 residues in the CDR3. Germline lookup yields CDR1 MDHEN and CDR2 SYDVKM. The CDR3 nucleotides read TGTGCCAGCAGTTTACTAGAGACAGGGGGGTCAAGGGAGCAGTACTTC. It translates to CASSLLETGGSREQYF.

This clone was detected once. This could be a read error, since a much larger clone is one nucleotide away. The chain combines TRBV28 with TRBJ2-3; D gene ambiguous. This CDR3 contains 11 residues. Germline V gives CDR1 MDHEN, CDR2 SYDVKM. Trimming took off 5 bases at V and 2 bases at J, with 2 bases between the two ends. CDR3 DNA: TGTGCCAGCAGTCTCACAGATACGCAGTATTTT. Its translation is CASSLTDTQYF.

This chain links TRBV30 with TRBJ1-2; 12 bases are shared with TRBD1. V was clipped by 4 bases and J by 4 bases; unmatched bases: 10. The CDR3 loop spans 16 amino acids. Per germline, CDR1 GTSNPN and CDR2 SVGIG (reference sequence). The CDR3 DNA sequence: TGTGCCTGGATAGGGGACAGGGGGCTTAGAGGCTATGGCTACACCTTC. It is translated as CAWIGDRGLRGYGYTF.

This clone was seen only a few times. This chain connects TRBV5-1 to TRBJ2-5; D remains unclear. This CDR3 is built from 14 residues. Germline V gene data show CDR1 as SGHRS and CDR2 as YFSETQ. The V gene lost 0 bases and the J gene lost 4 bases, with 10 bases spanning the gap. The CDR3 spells CASSLGQVVETQYF. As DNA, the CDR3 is TGCGCCAGCAGCTTGGGGCAGGTCGTAGAGACCCAGTACTTC.

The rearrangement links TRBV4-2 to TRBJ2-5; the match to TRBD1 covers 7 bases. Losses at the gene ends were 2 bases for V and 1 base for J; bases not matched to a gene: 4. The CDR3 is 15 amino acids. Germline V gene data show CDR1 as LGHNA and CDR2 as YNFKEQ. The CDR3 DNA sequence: TGTGCCAGCAGCCAAAATACAGGGGTCCAAGAGACCCAGTACTTC. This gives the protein CASSQNTGVQETQYF.